One sample yielded the 32 T cell receptor beta chains listed below, sequenced in a study of cytomegalovirus exposure and HLA in healthy donors (dated by TCRdb to about 2017). The library was built by means of the immunoSEQ multiplex PCR assay. For the multiplex PCR, a mixture combining 60 forward primers for TCR Vbeta segments and 13 reverse primers for TCR Jbeta segments was used. As stored in TCRdb, this immuneACCESS dataset retains in-frame rearrangements with V and J assigned. A fraction of the clones does not appear; measured against another copy, unresolved V genes explain less than half of the discrepancy, and the remainder lacks a known reason. The sample has approximately 140,000 clones on record, around 80% of them singletons. The leading ten clones occupy around 6.8% of the sample. The sample was PBMCs. The receptors come from a man aged 35 to 55 in good health and CMV-seropositive.

This clone was counted once. This chain joins TRBV7-2 and TRBJ2-7; TRBD1 matches 9 bases. The CDR3 consists of 13 residues. The V gene end was trimmed by 3 bases and the J gene end by 13 bases; junction bases not matched to a gene: 10. Per the germline V gene, CDR1 is SGHTA and CDR2 is FQGNSA. CDR3 residues: CASSLNLRTGAYF. The CDR3, as DNA: TGTGCCAGCAGCTTGAATTTACGGACAGGGGCCTACTTC.

This chain links TRBV10-3 with TRBJ2-7; 10 bases are shared with TRBD1. V shed 0 bases, J shed 5 bases, and the junction held 7 bases outside the gene matches. The CDR3 is 16 residues long. Germline CDR1 is ENHRY and CDR2 is SYGVKD. This CDR3 is CAISESDGQGDHEQYF. The CDR3 nucleotides read TGTGCCATCAGTGAGTCTGATGGACAGGGGGACCACGAGCAGTACTTC.

The genes are TRBV30 and TRBJ1-3, with 11 bases aligning to TRBD1. Germline CDR1 GTSNPN, CDR2 SVGIG (reference sequence). The length of the CDR3 is 15 residues. V was pared by 4 bases and J by 2 bases, with 4 bases of the junction left unmatched. In nucleotides, the CDR3 is TGTGCCTGGACCAGGGACAGGGGGGCTGGAAACACCATATATTTT. This codes for CAWTRDRGAGNTIYF.

This clone came up once. The rearrangement uses TRBV7-2 and TRBJ2-5; D perhaps matches TRBD2 (7 bases). V lost 5 bases, J lost 4 bases, and 14 bases lay in between. Germline V CDR1 and CDR2: SGHTA, FQGNSA. The length of the CDR3 is 14 residues. The DNA for the CDR3 is TGTGCCAGCAGCCTGGGGGGGGCGGCAGAGACCCAGTACTTC. This gives the protein CASSLGGAAETQYF.

The chain has TRBV20-1 and TRBJ2-5; D gene uncertain. V was shortened by 6 bases and J by 4 bases, with 6 bases between the two germline ends. Germline assignment: CDR1 DFQATT and CDR2 SNEGSKA (reference sequence). The length of the CDR3 is 10 residues. The CDR3 region is CSASLETQYF. The CDR3 coding sequence is TGCAGTGCGAGCCTAGAGACCCAGTACTTC.

This clone was detected only a few times. J is TRBJ2-3 and V is TRBV6-1; 11 nucleotides agree with TRBD1. With 1 base clipped from V and 7 bases from J, the junction kept 4 bases outside the gene matches. Germline CDR1 and CDR2: MNHNS and SASEGT. CDR3 length: 15 residues. As DNA, the CDR3 is TGTGCCAGCAGTGAAGGGACAGGGGGCGGTTATACGCAGTATTTT. This translates into CASSEGTGGGYTQYF.

This chain connects TRBV18 to TRBJ1-1; D perhaps matches TRBD1 (5 bases). V dropped 2 bases and J dropped 0 bases, with 7 bases sitting between them. Looked up from germline, CDR1 is KGHSH and CDR2 is LQKENI. The CDR3 extends over 14 amino acids. This CDR3 is CASSPDSLNTEAFF. The DNA for the CDR3 is TGTGCCAGCTCACCAGACAGTCTGAACACTGAAGCTTTCTTT.

The J gene is TRBJ2-5, the V gene TRBV5-4, with 9 nucleotides matching TRBD1. Germline-derived CDR1 and CDR2 are SGHNT and YYREEE (reference sequence). The V and J ends lost 4 bases and 3 bases, in that order; junction bases with no gene match: 4. The CDR3 consists of 14 residues. The CDR3 is CASSLRTGEETQYF. CDR3 coding DNA: TGTGCCAGCAGCCTCCGGACAGGGGAAGAGACCCAGTACTTC.

The V and J genes are TRBV7-2 and TRBJ2-1, with D perhaps TRBD2 (6 bases). Germline V gene sequence: CDR1 SGHTA, CDR2 FQGNSA. V lost 0 bases and J 8 bases, leaving 14 bases between the germline ends. The CDR3 is 15 residues long. The CDR3 nucleotides read TGTGCCAGCAGCTTAGCCCCGGGACTCTCCGATGAGCAGTTCTTC. Protein sequence: CASSLAPGLSDEQFF.

This chain links TRBV11-2 with TRBJ1-2; no clear D gene. Germline CDR1 and CDR2: SGHAT and FQNNGV. V was shortened by 1 base and J by 2 bases, with 11 bases between the two germline ends. The CDR3 is 15 residues long. This CDR3 reads CASSLGVLGNYGYTF. The DNA for the CDR3 is TGTGCCAGCAGCTTAGGGGTCCTCGGGAACTATGGCTACACCTTC.

The chain couples TRBV5-1 to TRBJ2-7; 8 bases match TRBD1. J gave up 3 bases and V 2 bases, and 7 bases lay outside the gene matches. This CDR3 comprises 15 residues. Germline V gene sequence: CDR1 SGHRS, CDR2 YFSETQ. The CDR3 region is CASSLTGTGVYEQYF. The CDR3 region has the DNA TGCGCCAGCAGCTTAACCGGGACAGGAGTCTACGAGCAGTACTTC.

The CDR3 spells CASSLGYRNYNEQFF. The DNA for the CDR3 is TGTGCCAGCAGCTTGGGGTACAGGAATTACAATGAGCAGTTCTTC. The V call is TRBV5-4, the J call TRBJ2-1; TRBD1 might be the D (5 bases). Looked up from germline, CDR1 is SGHNT and CDR2 is YYREEE (reference sequence). This CDR3 region has 15 residues. V gave up 0 bases and J gave up 4 bases, with 11 bases separating them.

The chain recombines TRBV5-1 with TRBJ2-6, with TRBD1 matching over 9 bases. Per germline, CDR1 SGHRS and CDR2 YFSETQ. CDR3 length: 16 residues. The V gene end was trimmed by 3 bases and the J gene end by 3 bases; junction bases not matched to a gene: 4. CDR3 amino acids: CASSSTGGYGANVLTF. DNA of the CDR3: TGCGCCAGCAGCTCTACAGGGGGCTATGGGGCCAACGTCCTGACTTTC.

The chain links TRBV19 to TRBJ1-5, with a tentative D call TRBD1 (5 bases). Trimming removed 6 bases from V and 5 bases from J, with 17 bases in between. The CDR3 has 15 amino acids. Germline V gives CDR1 LNHDA, CDR2 SQIVND (reference sequence). The CDR3 is CASSDDSSTYQPQHF. The CDR3 DNA reads as TGTGCCAGTAGCGACGACAGTTCAACTTATCAGCCCCAGCATTTT. Variable domain in full (rest from reference TRBV19 and TRBJ1-5): DGGITQSPKYLFRKEGQNVTLSCEQNLNHDAMYWYRQDPGQGLRLIYYSQIVNDFQKGDIAEGYSVSREKKESFPLTVTSAQKNPTAFYLCASSDDSSTYQPQHFGDGTRLSIL.

This clone was found a few times. J is TRBJ2-7 and V is TRBV6-5; tentatively, D is TRBD2 (5 bases). The CDR3 contains 14 residues. Trimming pared 4 bases from V and 3 bases from J, leaving 13 bases between. CDR1 and CDR2 (germline): MNHEY, SVGAGI. The CDR3 sequence: CASSSSRAGYEQYF. CDR3 coding DNA: TGTGCCAGCAGTTCCTCCCGCGCGGGCTACGAGCAGTACTTC.

V gene TRBV4-1 combines with J gene TRBJ2-3, with TRBD2 matching 7 bases. Germline V gene data show CDR1 as MGHRA and CDR2 as YSYEKL. The CDR3 runs 17 residues. V trimming: 1 base; J trimming: 2 bases; junction bases outside the gene matches: 9. The CDR3 region has the DNA TGCGCCAGCAGCCAAGTGGTGGGGGGGGTCGTCACAGATACGCAGTATTTT. The encoded protein is CASSQVVGGVVTDTQYF.

This clone showed up just a few times. The chain couples TRBV7-9 to TRBJ1-1; 7 positions match TRBD1. Trimming removed 7 bases from V and 7 bases from J; junction bases left unmatched: 9. CDR3 length equals 13 residues. The germline CDR1 and CDR2 sequences are SEHNR and FQNEAQ (reference sequence). CDR3 DNA sequence: TGTGCCAGCATGGGGAAGGGGGCGAATGAAGCTTTCTTT. This sequence encodes CASMGKGANEAFF. Supplemented by reference TRBV7-9 and TRBJ1-1, the full variable domain reads DTGVSQNPRHKITKRGQNVTFRCDPISEHNRLYWYRQTLGQGPEFLTYFQNEAQLEKSRLLSDRFSAERPKGSFSTLEIQRTEQGDSAMYLCASMGKGANEAFFGQGTRLTVV.

The V call is TRBV10-3, the J call TRBJ2-3; the match to TRBD1 covers 7 bases. The CDR3 extends over 14 amino acids. Per the germline V gene, CDR1 is ENHRY and CDR2 is SYGVKD. V shed 2 bases and J 3 bases; nucleotides not matched to a gene: 2. Here the CDR3 DNA reads TGTGCCATCAGTGAGGGCAGGGGGACAGATACGCAGTATTTT. It specifies CAISEGRGTDTQYF.

This chain links TRBV13 with TRBJ2-3; 9 bases map to TRBD2. Germline V gene data show CDR1 as PRHDT and CDR2 as FYEKMQ (reference sequence). Trimming cost V 5 bases and J 1 base; bases outside gene matches: 10. The CDR3 is 17 residues long. CDR3 protein: CASSLPQWTSGTDTQYF. CDR3 bases: TGTGCCAGCAGCCTTCCGCAATGGACTAGCGGCACAGATACGCAGTATTTT.

This chain uses TRBV7-2 with TRBJ1-2; TRBD1 matches 12 bases. The junction had 5 bases not matched to a gene; V was cut back by 5 bases and J by 4 bases. Germline-derived CDR1 and CDR2 are SGHTA and FQGNSA. The CDR3 consists of 15 residues. As DNA, the CDR3 is TGTGCCAGCAGCCCAGGGACAGGGGGCACCTATGGCTACACCTTC. Protein: CASSPGTGGTYGYTF.

The V and J genes are TRBV14 and TRBJ1-2; 9 positions agree with TRBD1. V was pared by 3 bases and J by 4 bases, with 6 bases of the junction left unmatched. The germline V gene has CDR1 SGHDN and CDR2 FVKESK. The CDR3 length is 15 residues. This CDR3 is CASSHPGQGTYGYTF. In DNA, the CDR3 is TGTGCCAGCAGCCACCCGGGACAGGGAACCTATGGCTACACCTTC.

The rearrangement links TRBV29-1 to TRBJ2-2; no reliable D call. V lost 0 bases and J lost 4, with 12 bases in between. CDR1 is SQVTM, CDR2 ANQGSEA, per germline. The CDR3 covers 15 residues. Here the CDR3 DNA reads TGCAGCGTTGAAGATGGGCGTGGGCGCACCGGGGAGCTGTTTTTT. Translated, it gives CSVEDGRGRTGELFF.

There are a few counts of this clone. V gene TRBV7-8 combines with J gene TRBJ1-2; a possible D gene is TRBD1 (5 bases). V gave up 2 bases and J gave up 8 bases, with 15 bases separating them. Germline V gives CDR1 SGHVS, CDR2 FQNEAQ. The CDR3 is made up of 14 amino acids. In nucleotides, the CDR3 is TGTGCCAGCAGCTTAAATGCGCAGGGAGGGGGCTACACCTTC. It codes for CASSLNAQGGGYTF.

The genes are TRBV18 and TRBJ1-5; D may be TRBD1 (5 bases). V lost 0 bases, J lost 4 bases, and 7 bases lay in between. The germline CDR1 and CDR2 sequences are KGHSH and LQKENI. The CDR3 has 14 residues. The CDR3 spells CASSPPTGNQPQHF. In DNA form, the CDR3 reads TGTGCCAGCTCACCACCAACAGGTAATCAGCCCCAGCATTTT.

This clone came up a few times. The CDR3 DNA reads as TGTGCCAGCAGTGAGGCAGGGGATCAGCCCCAGCATTTT. Its translation is CASSEAGDQPQHF. V usage is TRBV25-1 and J usage is TRBJ1-5; TRBD1 is a possible D gene (6 bases). Germline loops: CDR1 MGHDK, CDR2 SYGVNS. This CDR3 comprises 13 residues. Trimming stripped 3 bases from V and 5 bases from J, with 8 bases between.

V gene TRBV30 combines with J gene TRBJ1-2; a weak D match, TRBD1 (6 bases). In germline, CDR1 is GTSNPN, CDR2 SVGIG (reference sequence). V lost 0 bases and J lost 8, with 13 bases in between. This CDR3 spans 13 amino acids. The CDR3 coding sequence is TGTGCCTGGAGTGTAGGGGGGGTCGGGGGCTACACCTTC. It specifies CAWSVGGVGGYTF.

This clone was observed a handful of times. As DNA, the CDR3 is TGTGCCAGCAGCGTTACAACCGACTTGGGGAACACTGAAGCTTTCTTT. Encoded protein: CASSVTTDLGNTEAFF. This sequence joins TRBV7-9 and TRBJ1-1; D gene uncertain. The CDR3 runs to 16 residues. The V gene lost 5 bases and the J gene lost 1 base, with 17 bases spanning the gap. The germline CDR1 and CDR2 sequences are SEHNR and FQNEAQ (reference sequence).

The chain carries TRBV5-6 and TRBJ1-4; 8 nucleotides agree with TRBD1. The CDR3 is 14 residues long. Germline V gene sequence: CDR1 SGHDT, CDR2 YYEEEE. V was pared by 2 bases and J by 8 bases, with 5 bases of the junction left unmatched. The CDR3 coding sequence is TGTGCCAGCAGCTTCCAGGGGGCGCGAGAAAAACTGTTTTTT. As protein: CASSFQGAREKLFF.

The CDR3 spells CASSPRDRKNYGYTF. Written as DNA, the CDR3 is TGTGCCAGCAGCCCACGGGACAGGAAGAACTATGGCTACACCTTC. The gene calls are TRBV9 and TRBJ1-2; 8 bases map to TRBD1. Germline V gene lookup returns CDR1 SGDLS and CDR2 YYNGEE. The CDR3 runs to 15 residues. Trimming at V came to 4 bases and at J to 2 bases, leaving 7 bases not matched to a gene.

The CDR3 reads CASSLQSTDTQYF. CDR3 bases: TGTGCCAGCAGTCTACAGAGCACAGATACGCAGTATTTT. The chain employs TRBV27 and TRBJ2-3; the D is unclear. Trimming pared 5 bases from V and 0 bases from J, leaving 6 bases between. The germline gives CDR1 MNHEY, CDR2 SMNVEV (reference sequence). The CDR3 is 13 amino acids.

The chain joins TRBV5-1 to TRBJ2-5; 11 bases fit TRBD2. Germline V gene lookup returns CDR1 SGHRS and CDR2 YFSETQ. The CDR3 has 14 residues. V shed 1 base and J 4 bases; nucleotides not matched to a gene: 0. As DNA, the CDR3 is TGCGCCAGCAGCTTGACTAGCGGGAGAGAGACCCAGTACTTC. This gives the protein CASSLTSGRETQYF.

The CDR3 DNA is TGTGCCTGGAGCCTGGACAGGCTAAACTACGAGCAGTACTTC. Protein: CAWSLDRLNYEQYF. The V gene is TRBV30, the J gene TRBJ2-5; TRBD1 agrees at 7 bases. The DNA end lines up better with TRBJ2-7; the J call may be wrong. The germline CDR1 and CDR2 sequences are GTSNPN and SVGIG (reference sequence). The CDR3 spans 14 residues.